This is a list of T cell receptor beta chains from one sample in a study of blood T cell repertoires in COVID-19. Assay used: immunoSEQ multiplex PCR; TCRdb lists only in-frame clones, some missing. The sample includes around 280,000 clones, 90% seen only once; the top ten take about 1.5%. Sequencing input: PBMCs or T cells enriched from blood (not recorded which). Receptors were obtained from a woman between 18 and 29 years old with acute COVID-19. Both conserved end residues are part of each CDR3. A D gene is named only where the DNA matches it firmly. Expanded clones are given a class, and other clones once, few, many or no size at all.

abundance	d_gene	v_gene	len	j_gene	CDR3nt	CDR3aa
once	-	TRBV19	12	TRBJ1-5	TGTGGAACTGGGCCCCGCAATCAGCCCCAGCATTTT	CGTGPRNQPQHF
-	-	TRBV6-5	15	TRBJ1-1	TGTGCCAGCGGCCGGGGCAGGGGCTATTTCACTGAAGCTTTCTTT	CASGRGRGYFTEAFF
-	-	TRBV7-9	14	TRBJ1-1	TGTGCCAGCAGTTTGGTGGGAGGACACACTGAAGCTTTCTTT	CASSLVGGHTEAFF
-	-	TRBV4-3	15	TRBJ1-4	TGCGCCAGCAGCCAAGATAGGGGTGCTAATGAAAAACTGTTTTTT	CASSQDRGANEKLFF
-	TRBD1	TRBV2	14	TRBJ2-7	TGTGCCAGCAGGAGGGACAGGAGCTCCTACGAGCAGTACTTC	CASRRDRSSYEQYF
-	TRBD1	TRBV29-1	13	TRBJ2-2	TGCAGCGTGAGGACAGGTATGGCCGGGGAGCTGTTTTTT	CSVRTGMAGELFF
-	-	TRBV6-5	13	TRBJ2-2	TGTGCCAGCAGTTACTTGGGGAGTCGGGAGCTGTTTTTT	CASSYLGSRELFF
-	TRBD2	TRBV7-8	16	TRBJ2-3	TGTGCCAGCAGCTTAGAACTAGCGGCTAGCACAGATACGCAGTATTTT	CASSLELAASTDTQYF
-	-	TRBV7-2	15	TRBJ2-4	TGTGCCAGCAGCTTAAGACACCCAGCCAAAAACATTCAGTACTTC	CASSLRHPAKNIQYF
-	-	TRBV5-1	14	TRBJ2-5	TGCGCCAGCAGCTTGGTGGGCGGGGAGGAGACCCAGTACTTC	CASSLVGGEETQYF
-	-	TRBV6-5	15	TRBJ1-1	TGTGCCAGCAGTACGCCGTTACAGGGGAACACTGAAGCTTTCTTT	CASSTPLQGNTEAFF
-	-	TRBV3-1/TRBV3-2	16	TRBJ1-2	TGTGCCAGCAGCCAAGATCTCGAGATAGGGGTAAGCGGCTACACCTTC	CASSQDLEIGVSGYTF
-	-	TRBV29-1	14	TRBJ1-1	TGCAGCGTTGGCGGTCGCGAAGGGAACACTGAAGCTTTCTTT	CSVGGREGNTEAFF
-	-	TRBV6-5	14	TRBJ1-4	TGTGCCAGCAGTTACTCGAATCGGAATGAAAAACTGTTTTTT	CASSYSNRNEKLFF
-	-	TRBV18	15	TRBJ1-5	TGTGCCAGCTCACACGGACAGAATAGCAATCAGCCCCAGCATTTT	CASSHGQNSNQPQHF
-	-	TRBV19	16	TRBJ1-4	TGTGCCAGTAGGTTTAGGGGAGGGCGAGCCGATGAAAAACTGTTTTTT	CASRFRGGRADEKLFF
few	TRBD1	TRBV5-6	13	TRBJ2-7	TGTGCCAGCAGCGATGGACAGGGATACGAGCAGTACTTC	CASSDGQGYEQYF
once	TRBD2	TRBV28	17	TRBJ2-7	TGTGCCAGCAGTTCGGGACTAGCGGGAGTGGGGGCCTACGAGCAGTACTTC	CASSSGLAGVGAYEQYF
-	TRBD2	TRBV10-3	17	TRBJ2-7	TGTGCCATCAGTGCACCGCCGGGACTAGCACCAACCTACGAGCAGTACTTC	CAISAPPGLAPTYEQYF
-	-	TRBV28	14	TRBJ2-7	TGTGCCAGCATAAGCGGAGGGAGCTCCTACGAGCAGTACTTC	CASISGGSSYEQYF
-	-	TRBV29-1	13	TRBJ2-1	TGCAGCGTTGGGGCAATCGGGGGCAATGAGCAGTTCTTC	CSVGAIGGNEQFF
-	TRBD2	TRBV5-1	13	TRBJ2-7	TGCGCCAGCACCCAACTAGCGCCCTACGAGCAGTACTTC	CASTQLAPYEQYF